The 32 T cell receptor beta chains presented below share a single source sample, sequenced in a study of T-cell memory formation after mild COVID-19. TCRdb processed the 5' RACE reads anew with MiXCR; each CDR3 protein has one entry. The sample shows 540,000 or so distinct CDR3 sequences, around 21% of them seen only once. The sample consisted of PBMCs or a T cell subset sorted from them (not recorded which). These receptors were collected from an adult woman who had mild COVID-19 (a few samples of this study predate the infection). Cell type and time point are not known.

The CDR3 here is CASSIVRANTEAFF. As DNA, the CDR3 is TGTGCCAGTAGTATAGTGCGGGCGAACACTGAAGCTTTCTTT. The rearrangement uses TRBV19 and TRBJ1-1; unclear D gene. The CDR3 spans 14 residues. Germline CDR1 reads LNHDA; CDR2 reads SQIVND (reference sequence). The V and J ends lost 1 base and 1 base respectively, with 7 bases between them. Full variable domain (outside the CDR3, taken from reference TRBV19 and TRBJ1-1): DGGITQSPKYLFRKEGQNVTLSCEQNLNHDAMYWYRQDPGQGLRLIYYSQIVNDFQKGDIAEGYSVSREKKESFPLTVTSAQKNPTAFYLCASSIVRANTEAFFGQGTRLTVV.

This clonotype was seen more than once but under ten times. The rearrangement uses TRBV5-1 and TRBJ2-1; 9 bases are shared with TRBD1. Germline loops: CDR1 SGHRS, CDR2 YFSETQ. Trimming removed 1 base from V and 7 bases from J; junction bases left unmatched: 3. The CDR3 extends over 14 amino acids. CDR3 protein: CASSLQGQGNEQFF. CDR3 bases: TGCGCCAGCAGCTTGCAGGGACAGGGAAATGAGCAGTTCTTC.

The gene calls are TRBV27 and TRBJ2-1; D unresolved. CDR1 and CDR2 (germline): MNHEY, SMNVEV (reference sequence). The CDR3 totals 10 residues. The CDR3 reads CALGRNEQFF. In DNA form, the CDR3 reads TGTGCGCTCGGTAGGAATGAGCAGTTCTTC.

The chain's CDR3 is CASSHRGGGHLFSYEQYF. The CDR3 coding sequence is TGCGCCAGCAGTCATCGGGGAGGGGGTCACCTCTTCTCCTACGAGCAGTACTTC. V gene TRBV23-1 combines with J gene TRBJ2-7, with a possible D match to TRBD2 (7 bases). TRBV23-1 is identified as an open reading frame with a role that is uncertain. The CDR3 is 18 amino acids. With 3 bases removed from V and 0 bases from J, the gap between germline ends came to 21 bases.

This clonotype was observed a handful of times. The chain couples TRBV18 to TRBJ2-5; tentatively, D is TRBD1 or TRBD2 (6 bases each). V gave up 5 bases and J gave up 7 bases, with 17 bases separating them. Germline CDR1 is KGHSH and CDR2 is LQKENI. The CDR3 runs to 14 residues. CDR3 sequence (DNA): TGTGCCAGCTCAACCTTCGGGGGCGAGGGGACCCAGTACTTC. It is translated as CASSTFGGEGTQYF.

A few counts support this clonotype. This rearrangement joins TRBV6-1 to TRBJ2-7; unclear D gene. V dropped 6 bases and J dropped 7 bases, with 10 bases sitting between them. Germline CDR1 reads MNHNS; CDR2 reads SASEGT. The CDR3 is made up of 11 amino acids. The CDR3 DNA follows: TGTGCCAGCAGCGGACGATTTGAGCAGTACTTC. It encodes CASSGRFEQYF.

This clonotype has at least ten counts. This chain links TRBV7-8 with TRBJ1-6; 9 bases fit TRBD1. CDR3 size: 14 residues. V was pared by 4 bases and J by 7 bases, with 2 bases of the junction left unmatched. Per germline, CDR1 SGHVS and CDR2 FQNEAQ. DNA of the CDR3: TGTGCCAGCAGCTCGGGGACAGGGAATTCACCCCTCCACTTT. Its translation is CASSSGTGNSPLHF.

This clonotype has only one observation. The rearrangement uses TRBV27 and TRBJ1-2; perhaps TRBD1 as D (5 bases). CDR3 length equals 15 residues. Between the trimmed V and J ends, which lost 0 bases and 5 bases, there was a span of 13 bases. Germline-derived CDR1 and CDR2 are MNHEY and SMNVEV (reference sequence). Written as DNA, the CDR3 is TGTGCCAGCAGTTTATCGCGGGGCCCCGGGTATGGCTACACCTTC. Its protein product is CASSLSRGPGYGYTF.

The chain is built from TRBV20-1 and TRBJ1-1, with TRBD1 matching 7 bases. This CDR3 is built from 13 residues. The V segment lost 5 bases and the J segment 0 bases; nucleotides outside the gene matches: 3. CDR1 and CDR2 (germline): DFQATT, SNEGSKA (reference sequence). The CDR3 here is CSADREMNTEAFF. The CDR3 DNA reads as TGCAGTGCTGACAGGGAGATGAACACTGAAGCTTTCTTT.

V is TRBV29-1 and J is TRBJ2-1; D might be TRBD2 (5 bases). This CDR3 has 15 residues. The germline CDR1 and CDR2 sequences are SQVTM and ANQGSEA. V shed 7 bases and J shed 7 bases, with 23 bases lying between them. The CDR3 sequence is CSGAAPGKTGNEQFF. CDR3 nucleotide sequence: TGCAGCGGGGCCGCCCCCGGGAAAACGGGGAATGAGCAGTTCTTC.

The table lists this clonotype with many counts. The chain combines TRBV7-9 with TRBJ2-1; TRBD2 matches at 8 bases. Germline V gene data show CDR1 as SEHNR and CDR2 as FQNEAQ (reference sequence). This CDR3 contains 15 residues. The trim removed 1 base at V and 3 bases at J, leaving 2 bases unmatched. In DNA form, the CDR3 reads TGTGCCAGCAGCTTAGTTAGCGGGAACTACAATGAGCAGTTCTTC. It specifies CASSLVSGNYNEQFF.

This clonotype has a handful of counts. This CDR3 reads CSARVDVNYGYTF. For the CDR3, the DNA is TGCAGTGCACGGGTGGACGTTAACTATGGCTACACCTTC. This rearrangement joins TRBV20-1 to TRBJ1-2, with D unclear. Trimming left V 6 bases short and J 1 base short, with 12 bases between. Germline V gene data show CDR1 as DFQATT and CDR2 as SNEGSKA (reference sequence). The CDR3 extends over 13 amino acids.

This clonotype was recorded at least ten times. The chain combines TRBV7-8 with TRBJ1-1; D is perhaps TRBD1 (5 bases). The CDR3 spans 16 residues. Germline V gene lookup returns CDR1 SGHVS and CDR2 FQNEAQ. V lost 1 base, J lost 5 bases, and 17 bases lay in between. The CDR3 reads CASSLESAIGGTEAFF. The CDR3 nucleotides read TGTGCCAGCAGCTTAGAGTCAGCCATCGGGGGGACTGAAGCTTTCTTT.

The rearrangement links TRBV12-3 or TRBV12-4 to TRBJ1-5; D is unresolved. The CDR3 contains 14 residues. V was cut by 3 bases and J by 5 bases, with 11 bases left in between. The chain's CDR3 is CASSFRTGDQPQHF. In nucleotides, the CDR3 is TGTGCCAGCAGTTTCCGAACCGGGGATCAGCCCCAGCATTTT.

The table lists this clonotype with a few counts. The chain employs TRBV7-3 and TRBJ2-2; no clear D. CDR1 is SGHTA and CDR2 is FQGTGA in the germline V gene. Between the trimmed V and J ends, which lost 5 bases and 3 bases, there was a span of 13 bases. This CDR3 is 15 amino acids long. This chain's CDR3 is CASSLAPTDTGELFF. The DNA of the CDR3 is TGTGCCAGCAGCCTGGCTCCGACGGACACCGGGGAGCTGTTTTTT. The whole variable domain, remainder taken from reference TRBV7-3 and TRBJ2-2, is GAGVSQTPSNKVTEKGKYVELRCDPISGHTALYWYRQSLGQGPEFLIYFQGTGAADDSGLPNDRFFAVRPEGSVSTLKIQRTERGDSAVYLCASSLAPTDTGELFFGEGSRLTVL.

The chain joins TRBV9 to TRBJ1-2; maybe TRBD1 (5 bases). The length of the CDR3 is 14 residues. V lost 3 bases to trimming and J lost 2 bases, with 11 bases between them. CDR1 is SGDLS, CDR2 YYNGEE, per germline. The CDR3 here is CASSDAGTNYGYTF. The CDR3 DNA reads as TGTGCCAGCAGCGACGCCGGGACCAACTATGGCTACACCTTC.

This clonotype was recorded a few times. V and J are TRBV7-6 and TRBJ2-6; 7 bases are a match to TRBD1. The germline V gene has CDR1 SGHVS and CDR2 FNYEAQ. This CDR3 contains 18 residues. Trimming at V came to 5 bases and at J to 0 bases, leaving 10 bases not matched to a gene. CDR3 residues: CASSPRTGLYSGANVLTF. CDR3 bases: TGTGCCAGCAGCCCGCGGACAGGACTTTACTCTGGGGCCAACGTCCTGACTTTC.

The genes are TRBV6-1 and TRBJ2-5; the match to TRBD1 covers 10 bases. Per the germline V gene, CDR1 is MNHNS and CDR2 is SASEGT. The CDR3 runs 15 residues. V trimming: 5 bases; J trimming: 5 bases; junction bases outside the gene matches: 8. The CDR3 DNA reads TGTGCCAGCAGTTCCGGGACAGGGGTGTACGAGACCCAGTACTTC. This sequence encodes CASSSGTGVYETQYF.

The DNA of the CDR3 is TGTGCCAGCAGTGACGGGGGGGGCAAGCCCCAGCATTTT. Encoded protein: CASSDGGGKPQHF. This chain connects TRBV2 to TRBJ1-5; a possible D gene is TRBD1 (6 bases). Germline CDR1 is SNHLY and CDR2 is FYNNEI. The CDR3 length is 13 residues. Trimming shortened V by 3 bases and J by 8 bases, and 11 bases separated the two germline ends.

This clonotype was counted a few times. This rearrangement joins TRBV7-8 to TRBJ1-4; the match to TRBD1 covers 8 bases. The trim removed 5 bases at V and 4 bases at J, leaving 9 bases unmatched. Germline CDR1 is SGHVS and CDR2 is FQNEAQ. There are 16 residues in the CDR3. CDR3 DNA sequence: TGTGCCAGCAGCATTGGGACAGGACCAATTAATGAAAAACTGTTTTTT. Encoded protein: CASSIGTGPINEKLFF. Looking up the rest from reference TRBV7-8 and TRBJ1-4 gives the full variable domain: GAGVSQSPRYKVAKRGQDVALRCDPISGHVSLFWYQQALGQGPEFLTYFQNEAQLDKSGLPSDRFFAERPEGSVSTLKIQRTQQEDSAVYLCASSIGTGPINEKLFFGSGTQLSVL.

The gene calls are TRBV27 and TRBJ2-3, with D tentatively TRBD2 (6 bases). This CDR3 spans 15 amino acids. Germline lookup yields CDR1 MNHEY and CDR2 SMNVEV (reference sequence). V dropped 7 bases and J dropped 6 bases, with 20 bases sitting between them. Written as DNA, the CDR3 is TGTGCCAGCACCCAACCCGGGGGAGTCGTCGATACGCAGTATTTT. It specifies CASTQPGGVVDTQYF.

The chain employs TRBV27 and TRBJ1-2; 8 bases match TRBD1. Looked up from germline, CDR1 is MNHEY and CDR2 is SMNVEV (reference sequence). This CDR3 comprises 13 residues. V lost 5 bases to trimming and J lost 8 bases; unmatched junction nucleotides: 7. CDR3 coding DNA: TGTGCCAGCAGTCAAACAGGGGGTAGGGGCTACACCTTC. The encoded protein is CASSQTGGRGYTF.

This chain joins TRBV4-1 and TRBJ2-4; 7 positions match TRBD2. V was pared by 3 bases and J by 2 bases, with 7 bases of the junction left unmatched. The CDR3 contains 16 residues. The V gene's germline CDR1 is MGHRA and CDR2 YSYEKL. CDR3 in amino acids: CASSHAGGLPKNIQYF. The CDR3 coding sequence is TGCGCCAGCAGCCACGCCGGGGGGTTACCCAAAAACATTCAGTACTTC.

This clonotype was detected a few times. The chain links TRBV11-2 to TRBJ2-7; D possibly corresponds to TRBD2 (6 bases). The CDR3 covers 13 residues. The germline V gene encodes CDR1 SGHAT and CDR2 FQNNGV. V was cut by 5 bases and J by 3 bases, with 11 bases left in between. The CDR3 region is CASSPDYYYEQYF. CDR3 DNA sequence: TGTGCCAGCAGCCCGGACTATTACTACGAGCAGTACTTC.

This rearrangement joins TRBV6-5 to TRBJ2-7; TRBD1 agrees at 8 bases. Per germline, CDR1 MNHEY and CDR2 SVGAGI. This CDR3 has 14 amino acids. Unmatched junction bases numbered 3, after V lost 2 bases and J lost 3 bases. DNA for the CDR3: TGTGCCAGCAGTTACCTGGGACAGGACTACGAGCAGTACTTC. This codes for CASSYLGQDYEQYF.

The chain combines TRBV5-1 with TRBJ2-3; TRBD1 is a possible D gene (5 bases). CDR3 length: 15 amino acids. V was pared by 0 bases and J by 3 bases, with 11 bases between. The germline CDR1 and CDR2 sequences are SGHRS and YFSETQ. This CDR3 reads CASSLGQGDTDTQYF. CDR3 bases: TGCGCCAGCAGCTTGGGTCAGGGTGATACAGATACGCAGTATTTT.

This clonotype came up a few times. The chain recombines TRBV27 with TRBJ2-1; the D gene is possibly TRBD1 (6 bases). V shed 5 bases and J shed 0 bases, with 14 bases lying between them. Germline assignment: CDR1 MNHEY and CDR2 SMNVEV (reference sequence). The CDR3 spans 16 residues. CDR3 loop: CASSLTGLSSYNEQFF. The DNA for the CDR3 is TGTGCCAGCAGTCTCACAGGGTTGAGCTCCTACAATGAGCAGTTCTTC.

This CDR3 reads CSASHTRKKTQYF. CDR3 sequence (DNA): TGCAGTGCTAGTCACACGAGGAAGAAGACCCAGTACTTC. The V call is TRBV20-1, the J call TRBJ2-5, with D hard to call. V lost 3 bases and J 6 bases, leaving 14 bases between the germline ends. This CDR3 has 13 amino acids. Germline V gives CDR1 DFQATT, CDR2 SNEGSKA (reference sequence).

The gene calls are TRBV5-1 and TRBJ2-2, with 8 bases identical to TRBD2. The CDR3 is made up of 15 amino acids. The germline gives CDR1 SGHRS, CDR2 YFSETQ. V shed 4 bases and J 5 bases; nucleotides not matched to a gene: 7. CDR3 in amino acids: CASSQRASGTGELFF. DNA for the CDR3: TGCGCCAGCAGCCAGAGGGCTAGCGGGACCGGGGAGCTGTTTTTT. Looking up the rest from reference TRBV5-1 and TRBJ2-2 gives the full variable domain: KAGVTQTPRYLIKTRGQQVTLSCSPISGHRSVSWYQQTPGQGLQFLFEYFSETQRNKGNFPGRFSGRQFSNSRSEMNVSTLELGDSALYLCASSQRASGTGELFFGEGSRLTVL.

This clonotype was observed many times. The chain joins TRBV12-3 or TRBV12-4 to TRBJ2-5, with 7 nucleotides matching TRBD1. V lost 10 bases, J lost 1 base, and 12 bases stayed unmatched. This CDR3 has 15 amino acids. The CDR3 DNA reads as TGTGCCACCGCATGGACAGGCTCGCCCCAAGAGACCCAGTACTTC. Translating gives CATAWTGSPQETQYF.

The rearrangement links TRBV10-3 to TRBJ2-7, with 10 bases aligning to TRBD2. Germline V CDR1 and CDR2: ENHRY, SYGVKD. This CDR3 is built from 14 residues. Unmatched junction bases numbered 11, after V lost 10 bases and J lost 5 bases. The CDR3 DNA is TGTGCCACTACGTTACTAGCGGGAAAGGACGAGCAGTACTTC. Translation gives CATTLLAGKDEQYF.

This chain uses TRBV12-3 or TRBV12-4 with TRBJ2-6, with 12 nucleotides matching TRBD1. With V trimmed by 6 bases and J by 1 base, 13 bases remained unmatched. The CDR3 runs to 20 residues. CDR3 sequence reads: CASSRDRGLIVPSGANVLTF. The CDR3 DNA follows: TGTGCCAGCAGCCGGGACAGGGGGCTTATCGTGCCGTCTGGGGCCAACGTCCTGACTTTC.